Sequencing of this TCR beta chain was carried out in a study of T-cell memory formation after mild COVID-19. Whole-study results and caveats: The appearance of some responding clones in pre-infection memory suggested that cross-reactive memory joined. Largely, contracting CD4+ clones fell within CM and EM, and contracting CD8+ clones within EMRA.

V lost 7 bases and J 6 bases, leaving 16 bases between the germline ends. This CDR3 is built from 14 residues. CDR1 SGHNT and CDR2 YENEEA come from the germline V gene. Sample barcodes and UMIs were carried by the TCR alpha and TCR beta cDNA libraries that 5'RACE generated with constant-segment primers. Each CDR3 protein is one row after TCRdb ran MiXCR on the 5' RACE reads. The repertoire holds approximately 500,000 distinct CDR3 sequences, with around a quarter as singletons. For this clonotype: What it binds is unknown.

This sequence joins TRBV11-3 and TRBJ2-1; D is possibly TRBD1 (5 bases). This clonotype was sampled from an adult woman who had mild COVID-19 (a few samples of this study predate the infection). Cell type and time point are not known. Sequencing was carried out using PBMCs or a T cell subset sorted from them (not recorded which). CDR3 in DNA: TGTGCCAGCACCCCTTCGACAGAGTTCAATGAGCAGTTCTTC. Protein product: CASTPSTEFNEQFF.